This T cell receptor (beta chain) came from a study of shared T cell receptors in the human thymus. The CDR3 contains 16 residues. Germline lookup yields CDR1 MNHEY and CDR2 SMNVEV (reference sequence). V shed 0 bases and J shed 0 bases, with 9 bases lying between them. Profiled with immunoSEQ multiplex PCR; TCRdb holds only in-frame clones, not every one. The sample shows just under 550,000 clones, around 78% of them seen only once. This clone was observed a handful of times. The data also belong to a second study, concerning human thymus T cells. That study adds: Healthy Finnish infants undergoing corrective surgery for congenital heart defects provided the donor material. Thymic tissue was derived from resections collected during corrective heart surgery. Usage of V and J genes appeared biased in thymic and blood repertoires. Related studies noted strongly shared thymic repertoires across unrelated people.

V is TRBV27 and J is TRBJ2-1; no firm D call. This TCR was sampled from a boy in the first two years of life with a congenital heart defect. The sequenced material came from thymocytes. The CDR3 here is CASSLSSTSSYNEQFF. The CDR3, as DNA: TGTGCCAGCAGTTTATCTTCCACCAGCTCCTACAATGAGCAGTTCTTC.